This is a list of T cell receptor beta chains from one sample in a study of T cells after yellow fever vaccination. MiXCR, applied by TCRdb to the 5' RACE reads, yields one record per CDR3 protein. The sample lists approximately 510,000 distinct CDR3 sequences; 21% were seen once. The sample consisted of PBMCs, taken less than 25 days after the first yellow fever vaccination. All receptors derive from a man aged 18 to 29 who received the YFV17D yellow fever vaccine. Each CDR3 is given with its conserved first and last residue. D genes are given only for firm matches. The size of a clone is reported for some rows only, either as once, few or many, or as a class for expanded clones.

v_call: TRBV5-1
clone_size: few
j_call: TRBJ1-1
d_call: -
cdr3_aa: CASSLGWENTEAFF
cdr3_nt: TGCGCCAGCAGCTTGGGATGGGAGAACACTGAAGCTTTCTTT

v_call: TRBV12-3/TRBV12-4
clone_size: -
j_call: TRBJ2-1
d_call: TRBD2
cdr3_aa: CASSSNQRGGYNEQFF
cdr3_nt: TGTGCCAGCAGTTCAAACCAGCGGGGGGGGTACAATGAGCAGTTCTTC

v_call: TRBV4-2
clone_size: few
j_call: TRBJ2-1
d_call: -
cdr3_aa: CASSQEGGGDEQFF
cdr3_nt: TGTGCCAGCAGCCAAGAGGGAGGGGGTGATGAGCAGTTCTTC

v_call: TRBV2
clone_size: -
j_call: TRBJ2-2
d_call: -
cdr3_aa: CASSEKCWQPNTGELFF
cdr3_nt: TGTGCCAGCAGTGAAAAGTGTTGGCAGCCGAACACCGGGGAGCTGTTTTTT

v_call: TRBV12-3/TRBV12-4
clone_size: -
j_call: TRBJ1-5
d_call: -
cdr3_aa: CASTTQVGRMGQPQHF
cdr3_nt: TGTGCCAGCACCACCCAAGTAGGGCGCATGGGTCAGCCCCAGCATTTT

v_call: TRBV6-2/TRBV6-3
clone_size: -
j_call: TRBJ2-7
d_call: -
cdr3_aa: CASRNEAYEQYF
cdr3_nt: TGTGCCAGCAGGAATGAGGCCTACGAGCAGTACTTC

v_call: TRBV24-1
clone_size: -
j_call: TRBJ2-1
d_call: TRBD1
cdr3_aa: CATSVPGQGLHNEQFF
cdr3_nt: TGTGCCACCAGTGTGCCGGGACAGGGACTCCACAATGAGCAGTTCTTC

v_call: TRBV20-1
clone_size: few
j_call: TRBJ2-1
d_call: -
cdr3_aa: CSAIPGGPYNEQFF
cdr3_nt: TGCAGTGCTATTCCGGGGGGCCCCTACAATGAGCAGTTCTTC

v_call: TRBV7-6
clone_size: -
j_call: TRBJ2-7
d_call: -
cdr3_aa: CASSLGSRSDEQYF
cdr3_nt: TGTGCCAGCAGCTTAGGCTCGCGTAGCGACGAGCAGTACTTC

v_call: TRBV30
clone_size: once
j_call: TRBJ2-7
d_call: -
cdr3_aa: CAWSVPDLEQYF
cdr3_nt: TGTGCCTGGAGTGTACCAGACCTGGAGCAGTACTTC

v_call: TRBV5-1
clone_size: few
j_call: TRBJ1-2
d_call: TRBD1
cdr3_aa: CASSLRTGPTGGGYTF
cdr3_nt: TGCGCCAGCAGCTTGAGGACAGGCCCCACCGGGGGGGGCTACACCTTC

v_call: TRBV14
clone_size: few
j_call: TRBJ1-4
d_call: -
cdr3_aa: CASSQFLGQEKLFF
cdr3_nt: TGTGCCAGCAGCCAATTCCTAGGACAGGAAAAACTGTTTTTT

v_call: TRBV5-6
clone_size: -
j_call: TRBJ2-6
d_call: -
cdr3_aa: CASTSRGSGANVLTF
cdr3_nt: TGTGCCAGCACCTCCCGGGGCTCTGGGGCCAACGTCCTGACTTTC

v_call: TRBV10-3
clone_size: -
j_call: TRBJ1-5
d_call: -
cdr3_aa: CAIRTGEDHPQHF
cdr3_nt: TGTGCCATTAGGACGGGGGAGGATCATCCCCAGCATTTT

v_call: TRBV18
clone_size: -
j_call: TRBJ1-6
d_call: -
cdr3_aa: CASSPGWGGQRSPLHF
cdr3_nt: TGTGCCAGCTCACCGGGTTGGGGGGGCCAAAGATCACCCCTCCACTTT

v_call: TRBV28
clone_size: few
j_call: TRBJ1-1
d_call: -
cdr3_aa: CASSLGGTSGAEAFF
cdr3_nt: TGTGCCAGCAGTTTAGGGGGCACATCTGGCGCTGAAGCTTTCTTT

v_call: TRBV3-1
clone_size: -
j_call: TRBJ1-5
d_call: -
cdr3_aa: CASSQDAGPNQPQHF
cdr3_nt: TGTGCCAGCAGCCAAGATGCAGGGCCCAATCAGCCCCAGCATTTT

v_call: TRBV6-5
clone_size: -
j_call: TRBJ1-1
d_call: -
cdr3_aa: CASSYSRALNTEAFF
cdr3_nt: TGTGCCAGCAGTTACTCCCGGGCACTGAACACTGAAGCTTTCTTT

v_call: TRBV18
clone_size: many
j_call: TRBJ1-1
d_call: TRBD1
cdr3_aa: CASSQGADTEAFF
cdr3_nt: TGTGCCAGCTCACAGGGGGCGGACACTGAAGCTTTCTTT

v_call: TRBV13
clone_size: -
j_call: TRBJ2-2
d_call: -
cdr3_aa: CASLRTANKNTGELFF
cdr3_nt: TGTGCCAGCCTCCGGACAGCTAATAAGAACACCGGGGAGCTGTTTTTT

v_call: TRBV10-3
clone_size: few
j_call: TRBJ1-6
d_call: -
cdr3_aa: CATRLESYNSPLHF
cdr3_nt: TGTGCCACCAGGCTTGAGTCCTATAATTCACCCCTCCACTTT

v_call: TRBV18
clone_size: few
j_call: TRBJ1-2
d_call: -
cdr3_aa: CASSPSGTGHYGYTF
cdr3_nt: TGTGCCAGCTCACCAAGTGGGACCGGCCACTATGGCTACACCTTC

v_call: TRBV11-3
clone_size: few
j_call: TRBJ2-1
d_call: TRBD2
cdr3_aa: CASSPAGTSSYNEQFF
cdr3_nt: TGTGCCAGCAGCCCGGCCGGGACTAGCTCCTACAATGAGCAGTTCTTC

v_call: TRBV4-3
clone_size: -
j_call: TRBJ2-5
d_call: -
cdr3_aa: CASSRRLRGQETQYF
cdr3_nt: TGCGCCAGCAGCCGTCGACTACGGGGGCAAGAGACCCAGTACTTC

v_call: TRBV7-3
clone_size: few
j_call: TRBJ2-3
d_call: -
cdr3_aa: CASSQIQGATDTQYF
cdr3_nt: TGTGCCAGCAGCCAAATACAGGGTGCGACAGATACGCAGTATTTT

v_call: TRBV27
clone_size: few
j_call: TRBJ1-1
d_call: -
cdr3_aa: CASSSSGSYTEAFF
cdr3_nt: TGTGCCAGCAGTTCATCCGGGAGCTACACTGAAGCTTTCTTT

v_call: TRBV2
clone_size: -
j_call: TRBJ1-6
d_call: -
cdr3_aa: CASRTSRGYNSPLHF
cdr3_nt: TGTGCCAGCAGGACCAGCCGCGGCTATAATTCACCCCTCCACTTT

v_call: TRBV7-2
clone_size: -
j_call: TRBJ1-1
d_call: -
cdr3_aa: CASSLGKSEAFF
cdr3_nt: TGTGCCAGCAGCCTGGGCAAATCTGAAGCTTTCTTT

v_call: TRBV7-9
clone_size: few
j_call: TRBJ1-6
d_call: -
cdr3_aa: CASSLGGSAGWNSPLHF
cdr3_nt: TGTGCCAGCAGCTTAGGAGGGAGCGCGGGGTGGAATTCACCCCTCCACTTT

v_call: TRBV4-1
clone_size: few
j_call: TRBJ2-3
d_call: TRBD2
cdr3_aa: CASSQPGTKRGGDTQYF
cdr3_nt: TGCGCCAGCAGCCAACCTGGGACGAAGCGGGGGGGAGATACGCAGTATTTT

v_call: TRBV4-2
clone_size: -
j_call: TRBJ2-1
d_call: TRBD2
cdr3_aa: CASSQGISGANNEQFF
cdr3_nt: TGTGCCAGCAGCCAAGGGATTAGCGGGGCCAACAATGAGCAGTTCTTC

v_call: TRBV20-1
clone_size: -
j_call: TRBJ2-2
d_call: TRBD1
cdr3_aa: CSARGRQGASRTGELFF
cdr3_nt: TGCAGTGCTAGAGGACGACAGGGGGCAAGTCGCACCGGGGAGCTGTTTTTT

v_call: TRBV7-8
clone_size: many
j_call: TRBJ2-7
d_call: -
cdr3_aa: CASSLALAGAYEQYF
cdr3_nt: TGTGCCAGCAGCTTAGCGCTGGCAGGCGCCTACGAGCAGTACTTC

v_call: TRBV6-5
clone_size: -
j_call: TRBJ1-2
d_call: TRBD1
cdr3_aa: CASSYFKTGGLGYTF
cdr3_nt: TGTGCCAGCAGTTACTTTAAGACAGGGGGTCTTGGCTACACCTTC

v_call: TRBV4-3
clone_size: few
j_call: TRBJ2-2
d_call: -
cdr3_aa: CASSREGGPGELFF
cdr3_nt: TGCGCCAGCAGCCGAGAAGGGGGACCCGGGGAGCTGTTTTTT